Presented here are 20 T cell receptor beta chains from one specimen sequenced in a study of lymphopenia after photon versus proton radiotherapy. Clones were read by immunoSEQ multiplex PCR, and TCRdb kept only the in-frame ones, dropping some. The sample has about 7,200 clones, over 85% seen once. Specimen: peripheral blood, collected from a patient treated with photon-based radiotherapy. The origin of the receptors is a man between 60 and 75 years old with cholangiocarcinoma.

This chain uses TRBV5-6 with TRBJ1-5; tentative D call: TRBD1 (6 bases). The CDR3 length is 17 residues. V was clipped by 4 bases and J by 2 bases, with 19 bases between them. Per germline, CDR1 SGHDT and CDR2 YYEEEE. CDR3 in DNA: TGTGCCAGCAGCGCGGTGGGGGCCAAGGGGGGCAATCAGCCCCAGCATTTT. Its protein product is CASSAVGAKGGNQPQHF.

This CDR3 reads CASSYSGQGLKTQYF. The CDR3 DNA is TGTGCCAGCAGTTACTCGGGACAGGGGCTGAAGACCCAGTACTTC. This chain links TRBV6-6 with TRBJ2-5; 10 nucleotides align to TRBD1. Germline V CDR1 and CDR2: MNHNY, SVGAGI (reference sequence). This CDR3 region has 15 residues. Trimming removed 0 bases from V and 6 bases from J; junction bases left unmatched: 4.

This chain connects TRBV7-8 to TRBJ2-7, with 11 bases identical to TRBD2. The V gene's germline CDR1 is SGHVS and CDR2 FQNEAQ. The V and J ends lost 2 bases and 4 bases, in that order; junction bases with no gene match: 4. The CDR3 has 15 amino acids. The CDR3 bases are TGTGCCAGCAGCTTATCGCCTAGCGGGAGGTACGAGCAGTACTTC. Translating gives CASSLSPSGRYEQYF.

The rearrangement links TRBV28 to TRBJ2-5, with 9 bases lining up with TRBD2. Germline V gives CDR1 MDHEN, CDR2 SYDVKM. Germline trimming cut 5 bases from V and 2 bases from J; bases unmatched to any gene: 12. The CDR3 has 17 residues. Here the CDR3 reads CASSPRDLLAGQETQYF. CDR3 sequence (DNA): TGTGCCAGCAGTCCACGTGACCTCCTAGCGGGACAAGAGACCCAGTACTTC.

The J gene is TRBJ1-1, the V gene TRBV19; possibly TRBD1 for D (5 bases). V lost 5 bases to trimming and J lost 4 bases, with 14 bases between them. CDR1 is LNHDA, CDR2 SQIVND, per germline (reference sequence). The CDR3 runs to 14 residues. The CDR3 protein is CASSFTGVVTEAFF. The CDR3 DNA follows: TGTGCCAGTAGTTTCACGGGGGTGGTCACTGAAGCTTTCTTT.

The chain recombines TRBV5-1 with TRBJ2-1; D uncertain. Germline V gene data show CDR1 as SGHRS and CDR2 as YFSETQ. V was shortened by 1 base and J by 4 bases, with 12 bases between the two germline ends. This CDR3 has 15 residues. In DNA, the CDR3 is TGCGCCAGCAGCTTGTCAGGTGGTTCGTACAATGAGCAGTTCTTC. This sequence encodes CASSLSGGSYNEQFF.

CDR3 in DNA: TGCAGTGCACGAGTTAGGGAAAAGCAGTACTTC. It specifies CSARVREKQYF. This rearrangement joins TRBV20-1 to TRBJ2-7; D ambiguous. The V and J ends lost 6 bases and 8 bases respectively, with 14 bases between them. The CDR3 spans 11 residues. Germline CDR1 is DFQATT and CDR2 is SNEGSKA (reference sequence).

V is TRBV28 and J is TRBJ2-3; D is undetermined. Germline V gene data show CDR1 as MDHEN and CDR2 as SYDVKM. The CDR3 is 13 residues long. Deletions cut 7 bases from V and 1 base from J, with 9 bases between. The CDR3 here is CASKASGTDTQYF. For the CDR3, the DNA is TGTGCCAGCAAAGCCTCAGGCACAGATACGCAGTATTTT.

This chain joins TRBV5-1 and TRBJ1-2; the match to TRBD1 covers 9 bases. Germline V gives CDR1 SGHRS, CDR2 YFSETQ. The CDR3 sequence is 13 residues long. The V gene end was trimmed by 5 bases and the J gene end by 3 bases; junction bases not matched to a gene: 2. The CDR3 coding sequence is TGCGCCAGCAGGGGACAGGGACACTATGGCTACACCTTC. It codes for CASRGQGHYGYTF.

This chain uses TRBV27 with TRBJ1-5; 7 nucleotides match TRBD1. Germline V lookup: CDR1 MNHEY, CDR2 SMNVEV (reference sequence). The CDR3 length is 15 residues. Trimming at V came to 5 bases and at J to 1 base, leaving 5 bases not matched to a gene. CDR3 amino acids: CASSADRDSNQPQHF. The CDR3 DNA is TGTGCCAGCAGTGCAGACAGGGACAGCAATCAGCCCCAGCATTTT.

This chain links TRBV10-3 with TRBJ1-5; no clear D gene. In germline, CDR1 is ENHRY, CDR2 SYGVKD. The CDR3 loop spans 12 amino acids. Trimming removed 7 bases from V and 4 bases from J, with 8 bases in between. CDR3 amino acids: CAIKSPNQPQHF. The CDR3 nucleotides are TGTGCCATCAAGTCACCAAATCAGCCCCAGCATTTT.

The rearrangement joins TRBV18 to TRBJ1-1; D gene uncertain. The V and J ends lost 2 bases and 1 base respectively, with 11 bases between them. This CDR3 region has 15 residues. Germline CDR1 KGHSH, CDR2 LQKENI. Here the CDR3 reads CASSPVLRTNTEAFF. In nucleotides, the CDR3 is TGTGCCAGCTCACCAGTCCTTAGGACGAACACTGAAGCTTTCTTT.

This clone was picked up one time. The V and J genes are TRBV6-5 and TRBJ2-5, with 12 bases that match TRBD2. CDR1 MNHEY and CDR2 SVGAGI come from the germline V gene. The CDR3 is 14 residues long. Germline trimming cut 6 bases from V and 4 bases from J; bases unmatched to any gene: 3. The CDR3 DNA reads as TGTGCCAGCAGGCCGGGACTAGCGGGAGAGACCCAGTACTTC. Protein sequence: CASRPGLAGETQYF.

The V call is TRBV2, the J call TRBJ2-1, with unresolved D. This CDR3 is built from 12 residues. Germline values: CDR1 SNHLY, CDR2 FYNNEI. Deletions cut 6 bases from V and 10 bases from J, with 13 bases between. CDR3 residues: CASRETLVEQFF. As DNA, the CDR3 is TGTGCCAGCAGGGAAACACTTGTAGAGCAGTTCTTC. The variable domain in full, with the rest retrieved from reference TRBV2 and TRBJ2-1, is EPEVTQTPSHQVTQMGQEVILRCVPISNHLYFYWYRQILGQKVEFLVSFYNNEISEKSEIFDDQFSVERPDGSNFTLKIRSTKLEDSAMYFCASRETLVEQFFGPGTRLTVL.

This clone was counted once. CDR3 residues: CASSDAPISYEQYF. The CDR3 nucleotides are TGTGCCAGCAGTGATGCCCCGATCTCCTACGAGCAGTACTTC. The gene calls are TRBV2 and TRBJ2-7; the D is unclear. The CDR3 contains 14 residues. Trimming took 3 bases from V and 0 from J, leaving 9 bases between them. Germline V gene sequence: CDR1 SNHLY, CDR2 FYNNEI.

As concerns this clone: Other DNA sequences of this sample code for an identical CDR3. CDR3 protein: CASSPLSSGNTIYF. Here the CDR3 DNA reads TGTGCCAGCAGCCCGCTCAGCTCTGGAAACACCATATATTTT. The chain carries TRBV11-2 and TRBJ1-3; D gene uncertain. The CDR3 length is 14 residues. Germline V gene lookup returns CDR1 SGHAT and CDR2 FQNNGV. The V gene lost 5 bases and the J gene lost 0 bases, with 8 bases spanning the gap.

This sequence joins TRBV4-3 and TRBJ1-2; 7 positions match TRBD1. The germline gives CDR1 LGHNA, CDR2 YSLEER. This CDR3 is built from 17 residues. J gave up 8 bases and V 6 bases, and 21 bases lay outside the gene matches. In DNA form, the CDR3 reads TGCGCCAGCAGGGATACCTTGGAGGGGGCGAAAGGTTGGGGCTACACCTTC. It translates to CASRDTLEGAKGWGYTF.

This clone is a singleton in its sample. The V gene is TRBV7-2, the J gene TRBJ1-5, with a weak D call TRBD1 (5 bases). The CDR3 is made up of 13 amino acids. V lost 2 bases and J 7 bases, leaving 9 bases between the germline ends. Looked up from germline, CDR1 is SGHTA and CDR2 is FQGNSA. The CDR3: CASSLQGVQPQHF. CDR3 in DNA: TGTGCCAGCAGCTTACAAGGGGTACAGCCCCAGCATTTT. The entire variable domain, with the rest obtained from reference TRBV7-2 and TRBJ1-5, is as follows: GAGVSQSPSNKVTEKGKDVELRCDPISGHTALYWYRQSLGQGLEFLIYFQGNSAPDKSGLPSDRFSAERTGGSVSTLTIQRTQQEDSAVYLCASSLQGVQPQHFGDGTRLSIL.

The chain links TRBV5-1 to TRBJ2-5, with TRBD1 matching 9 bases. Germline V CDR1 and CDR2: SGHRS, YFSETQ. V trimming: 8 bases; J trimming: 3 bases; junction bases outside the gene matches: 5. CDR3 length: 13 residues. CDR3 nucleotide sequence: TGCGCCAGTCACCGGGACAGGGAAGAGACCCAGTACTTC. Translating gives CASHRDREETQYF.

The J gene is TRBJ1-4, the V gene TRBV19, with D possibly matching TRBD1 (6 bases). CDR1 and CDR2 from the germline V gene are LNHDA and SQIVND (reference sequence). CDR3 size: 13 residues. Trimming cost V 10 bases and J 8 bases, with 17 bases left between them. For the CDR3, the DNA is TGTGCCACAGGGGCGGGACACGACGAAAAACTGTTTTTT. It specifies CATGAGHDEKLFF.